The 17 T cell receptor beta chains given below trace back to one sample, sequenced in a study of blood T cell repertoires in COVID-19. Libraries were prepared by immunoSEQ multiplex PCR; TCRdb keeps only in-frame clonotypes and omits some of them. The sample contains under 400,000 clones, around 90% of which appear only once. Specimen: peripheral blood. The receptors shown here come from a man younger than 30 with active or convalescent COVID-19.

The genes are TRBV19 and TRBJ2-2, with 11 positions matching TRBD1. The CDR3 contains 18 residues. V lost 3 bases and J lost 7; bases outside the gene matches: 13. CDR1 is LNHDA and CDR2 is SQIVND in the germline V gene (reference sequence). CDR3 in amino acids: CASSIGGTGGFYGGELFF. The CDR3 DNA is TGTGCCAGTAGTATTGGGGGGACAGGGGGATTCTATGGCGGGGAGCTGTTTTTT.

The CDR3 reads CSVEDTAGGFTGELFF. CDR3 coding DNA: TGCAGCGTTGAAGATACGGCGGGGGGTTTCACCGGGGAGCTGTTTTTT. The genes are TRBV29-1 and TRBJ2-2; TRBD2 matches at 8 bases. Trimming took 0 bases from V and 4 from J; bases not matched to a gene: 7. Germline V gene sequence: CDR1 SQVTM, CDR2 ANQGSEA. The CDR3 totals 16 residues.

This chain uses TRBV7-2 with TRBJ1-6, with D hard to call. The CDR3 consists of 15 residues. Trimming took off 3 bases at V and 6 bases at J, with 12 bases between the two ends. The germline CDR1 and CDR2 sequences are SGHTA and FQGNSA. In DNA form, the CDR3 reads TGTGCCAGCAGCTTCCTGGGAGGGTCTAATTCACCCCTCCACTTT. This codes for CASSFLGGSNSPLHF.

The gene calls are TRBV6-5 and TRBJ2-1; 7 bases are shared with TRBD1. V lost 6 bases, J lost 9 bases, and 8 bases stayed unmatched. Germline V CDR1 and CDR2: MNHEY, SVGAGI. This CDR3 region has 13 residues. DNA for the CDR3: TGTGCCAGCAGCCCACAGGGGTTAGGTGAGCAGTTCTTC. This codes for CASSPQGLGEQFF.

V usage is TRBV6-1 and J usage is TRBJ2-3, with D possibly TRBD1 on 5 matching bases. Trimming took 2 bases from V and 4 from J, leaving 16 bases between them. Germline V CDR1 and CDR2: MNHNS, SASEGT. The CDR3 length is 16 residues. The DNA for the CDR3 is TGTGCCAGCAGTGAATGGACACGGCGTGCCGCAGATACGCAGTATTTT. It codes for CASSEWTRRAADTQYF.

Details on this clone: Within the sample, other DNA sequences also encode this same CDR3. The rearrangement joins TRBV18 to TRBJ2-2; 7 bases line up with TRBD1. Trimming at V came to 1 base and at J to 1 base, leaving 0 bases not matched to a gene. Per the germline V gene, CDR1 is KGHSH and CDR2 is LQKENI. The CDR3 is made up of 15 amino acids. The CDR3 DNA sequence: TGTGCCAGCTCACCACGACAGGGGAACACCGGGGAGCTGTTTTTT. Amino acid sequence: CASSPRQGNTGELFF.

The chain recombines TRBV24-1 with TRBJ2-3, with a tentative D call TRBD2 (6 bases). Germline V gene data show CDR1 as KGHDR and CDR2 as SFDVKD. Trimming removed 3 bases at V and 0 bases at J, with 12 bases between. CDR3 size: 16 residues. CDR3 residues: CATSDPMGGSTDTQYF. The CDR3, as DNA: TGTGCCACCAGTGATCCCATGGGGGGTAGCACAGATACGCAGTATTTT.

The CDR3 reads CSVEDQGSNEKLFF. The CDR3 coding sequence is TGCAGCGTTGAAGATCAGGGCTCCAATGAAAAACTGTTTTTT. This chain uses TRBV29-1 with TRBJ1-4; D is perhaps TRBD1 (5 bases). From germline, CDR1 is SQVTM and CDR2 ANQGSEA. The V end was cut by 0 bases, the J end by 5 bases, with 10 bases between. This CDR3 spans 14 amino acids.

This sequence joins TRBV6-5 and TRBJ2-7, with TRBD2 matching over 12 bases. Germline CDR1 reads MNHEY; CDR2 reads SVGAGI. This CDR3 comprises 12 residues. The ends lost 8 bases at V and 7 bases at J; junction bases unmatched: 3. CDR3 sequence reads: CASGGLAGEQYF. In DNA form, the CDR3 reads TGTGCCAGCGGAGGACTAGCGGGGGAGCAGTACTTC.

This chain joins TRBV5-1 and TRBJ2-7; a weak D match, TRBD1 (5 bases). Trimming pared 0 bases from V and 1 base from J, leaving 11 bases between. CDR3 length: 15 residues. Germline V CDR1 and CDR2: SGHRS, YFSETQ. CDR3 sequence reads: CASSLVTAGSYEQYF. The CDR3 DNA reads TGCGCCAGCAGCTTGGTTACGGCAGGGTCCTACGAGCAGTACTTC.

A few counts support this clone. J is TRBJ1-5 and V is TRBV28; maybe TRBD1 (5 bases). The CDR3 is 13 amino acids. Germline V CDR1 and CDR2: MDHEN, SYDVKM. V was trimmed by 5 bases and J by 5 bases, leaving 10 bases between them. The CDR3 DNA sequence: TGTGCCAGCAGTAACAGGAATTATCAGCCCCAGCATTTT. Its protein product is CASSNRNYQPQHF.

This chain uses TRBV19 with TRBJ2-3, with 7 bases aligning to TRBD2. The CDR3 has 17 residues. Germline-derived CDR1 and CDR2 are LNHDA and SQIVND (reference sequence). V lost 5 bases, J lost 2 bases, and 13 bases stayed unmatched. This CDR3 is CASSPRGSGDPTDTQYF. CDR3 nucleotides: TGTGCCAGTAGTCCCCGGGGGAGCGGGGACCCCACAGATACGCAGTATTTT.

In this sample, this clone turned up once. V gene TRBV6-1 combines with J gene TRBJ1-2; weak D call: TRBD1 (5 bases). CDR3 length equals 16 residues. Germline V gene lookup returns CDR1 MNHNS and CDR2 SASEGT. V lost 4 bases, J lost 5 bases, and 20 bases lay in between. The CDR3 sequence: CASSVEQTPGRYGYTF. CDR3 nucleotide sequence: TGTGCCAGCAGTGTAGAGCAGACCCCAGGGCGGTATGGCTACACCTTC.

V usage is TRBV7-9 and J usage is TRBJ2-3, with TRBD1 matching 9 bases. The germline V gene has CDR1 SEHNR and CDR2 FQNEAQ (reference sequence). The CDR3 length is 15 residues. Trimming removed 5 bases from V and 2 bases from J; junction bases left unmatched: 5. CDR3 DNA sequence: TGTGCCAGCAGCCCACGGGACAGGGTCACAGATACGCAGTATTTT. It translates to CASSPRDRVTDTQYF.

This clone was picked up a small number of times. The CDR3 loop is CASSPGVTGGTADTQYF. CDR3 in DNA: TGTGCCAGCAGCCCAGGTGTAACGGGAGGGACCGCAGATACGCAGTATTTT. The V and J genes are TRBV7-2 and TRBJ2-3; 8 nucleotides align to TRBD2. Germline-derived CDR1 and CDR2 are SGHTA and FQGNSA. This CDR3 is built from 17 residues. Germline trimming cut 5 bases from V and 4 bases from J; bases unmatched to any gene: 14.

This chain links TRBV2 with TRBJ2-1; the D is unclear. The CDR3 is made up of 14 amino acids. CDR1 SNHLY and CDR2 FYNNEI come from the germline V gene. Trimming removed 8 bases from V and 0 bases from J, with 11 bases in between. The CDR3 sequence: CASGTRSSYNEQFF. CDR3 bases: TGTGCCAGCGGTACAAGGAGCTCCTACAATGAGCAGTTCTTC.

This chain links TRBV19 with TRBJ2-1; D call uncertain. Germline CDR1 reads LNHDA; CDR2 reads SQIVND (reference sequence). The CDR3 is made up of 15 amino acids. Trimming took 5 bases from V and 0 from J, leaving 11 bases between them. CDR3 residues: CASSLAASSYNEQFF. In DNA form, the CDR3 reads TGTGCCAGTAGTTTAGCCGCCAGCTCCTACAATGAGCAGTTCTTC.